Each of the 12 T cell receptor beta chains below was sequenced from the same sample in a study of blood T cells in healthy people across ages. A sample-barcoded 5' primer and a J-beta primer mix were used in a second PCR of roughly 7 to 11 cycles. Each CDR3 protein is one row after TCRdb ran MiXCR on the 5' RACE reads. This sample has over 1,500,000 distinct CDR3 sequences, with just under 50% found just once. Sequencing was performed on blood. The receptor source for this set is a woman between 40 and 50 years old in good health.

This sequence joins TRBV6-6 and TRBJ2-4; unclear D gene. V was cut by 7 bases and J by 5 bases, with 12 bases left in between. The CDR3 is 13 amino acids. Germline loops: CDR1 MNHNY, CDR2 SVGAGI (reference sequence). The CDR3 protein is CASNRVVENIQYF. CDR3 DNA sequence: TGTGCCAGCAATAGGGTTGTGGAAAACATTCAGTACTTC.

Remarks on this clonotype: At one boundary the junction diverges from the germline segment, which might be a read error. This sequence joins TRBV7-3 and TRBJ2-5; no clear D. The DNA end is more similar to TRBJ2-7, so the J call may be wrong. This CDR3 spans 13 amino acids. The germline CDR1 and CDR2 sequences are SGHTA and FQGTGA. The CDR3 reads CASSLTPGHEQYF. CDR3 coding DNA: TGCGCCAGCAGCTTAACCCCGGGCCACGAGCAGTACTTC.

The chain has TRBV13 and TRBJ2-3, with D possibly called TRBD1 or TRBD2 (5 bases each). Germline loops: CDR1 PRHDT, CDR2 FYEKMQ (reference sequence). Trimming removed 1 base from V and 5 bases from J, with 19 bases in between. This CDR3 has 17 amino acids. The CDR3 DNA follows: TGTGCCAGCAGCTTAGTTCGCACAAGGAGGACAAGAGATACGCAGTATTTT. This translates into CASSLVRTRRTRDTQYF.

This clonotype was counted once. The CDR3, as DNA: TGTGCCAGCTCACCTTCCGGGACAGGGGATTCCTACGAGCAGTACTTC. Protein product: CASSPSGTGDSYEQYF. The chain combines TRBV18 with TRBJ2-7; TRBD1 aligns across 10 bases. V dropped 3 bases and J dropped 1; count of bases not matched to a gene: 6. The CDR3 extends over 16 amino acids. Germline V gives CDR1 KGHSH, CDR2 LQKENI. The complete variable domain, with remaining parts taken from reference TRBV18 and TRBJ2-7, reads NAGVMQNPRHLVRRRGQEARLRCSPMKGHSHVYWYRQLPEEGLKFMVYLQKENIIDESGMPKERFSAEFPKEGPSILRIQQVVRGDSAAYFCASSPSGTGDSYEQYFGPGTRLTVT.

This clonotype has a single count. The chain joins TRBV5-5 to TRBJ2-4; a weak D match, TRBD1 (6 bases). The J call may not be correct, given that the DNA end is closer to TRBJ2-7. The CDR3 has 16 amino acids. Germline values: CDR1 SGHKS, CDR2 YYEKEE (reference sequence). The DNA of the CDR3 is TGTGCCAGCAGCCCCACAGGGAATGAGAGGCCCTACGAGCAGTACTTC. It encodes CASSPTGNERPYEQYF.

The chain recombines TRBV6-1 with TRBJ2-7; D uncertain. With 7 bases removed from V and 4 bases from J, the gap between germline ends came to 8 bases. The CDR3 has 11 amino acids. Germline CDR1 reads MNHNS; CDR2 reads SASEGT. Here the CDR3 DNA reads TGTGCCAGCACCCTTGTTTACGAGCAGTACTTC. Translated: CASTLVYEQYF.

The rearrangement joins TRBV3-1 to TRBJ2-5; maybe TRBD2 (6 bases). Germline CDR1 and CDR2: LGHDT and YNNKEL (reference sequence). CDR3 length: 17 amino acids. Trimming stripped 8 bases from V and 0 bases from J, with 22 bases between. The CDR3 DNA is TGTGCCAGCCCCCCGATCGGAGACCGGGGGTACCAAGAGACCCAGTACTTC. The encoded protein is CASPPIGDRGYQETQYF.

This clonotype was observed a handful of times. V is TRBV21-1 and J is TRBJ1-2. TRBV21-1 counts as a pseudogene. CDR3 length: 15 amino acids. The CDR3: CASSGGRGPNYGYTF. Here the CDR3 DNA reads TGTGCCAGCAGCGGGGGGAGGGGCCCCAACTATGGCTACACCTTC.

This clonotype showed up just a few times. The chain joins TRBV27 to TRBJ1-2, with 10 bases lining up with TRBD1. The length of the CDR3 is 15 residues. CDR1 and CDR2 from the germline V gene are MNHEY and SMNVEV (reference sequence). V lost 4 bases, J lost 5 bases, and 7 bases stayed unmatched. CDR3 in DNA: TGTGCCAGCAGTTCTCCGGGACAGGGGTTATATGGCTACACCTTC. Translation: CASSSPGQGLYGYTF.

In its sample, this clonotype was seen a few times. This chain uses TRBV4-3 with TRBJ2-5; the match to TRBD1 covers 9 bases. Germline V gives CDR1 LGHNA, CDR2 YSLEER. The CDR3 sequence is 21 residues long. The V segment lost 2 bases and the J segment 4 bases; nucleotides outside the gene matches: 23. The CDR3 loop is CASSQRPPLTGGAVRRETQYF. The DNA for the CDR3 is TGCGCCAGCAGCCAAAGACCTCCCTTAACAGGGGGCGCGGTTCGGCGAGAGACCCAGTACTTC.

This clonotype was picked up a small number of times. This rearrangement joins TRBV12-3 or TRBV12-4 to TRBJ1-6; the D gene is possibly TRBD1 (6 bases). The CDR3 contains 15 residues. Trimming took 6 bases from V and 5 from J, leaving 14 bases between them. The CDR3, as DNA: TGTGCCAGCAGCAGAACAGGGAAGAATAATTCACCCCTCCACTTT. This gives the protein CASSRTGKNNSPLHF.

Comment on this clonotype: One end of the junction is discordant with germline, which a read error may explain. The chain is built from TRBV27 and TRBJ2-4; D may be TRBD1 or TRBD2 (6 bases each). The J call may be mistaken, given a closer DNA end match to TRBJ2-7. In germline, CDR1 is MNHEY, CDR2 SMNVEV (reference sequence). CDR3 size: 16 residues. The CDR3 here is CASSLSSGAPGIEQYF. CDR3 nucleotides: TGTGCCAGCAGCTTATCTTCGGGGGCCCCGGGGATCGAGCAGTACTTC.